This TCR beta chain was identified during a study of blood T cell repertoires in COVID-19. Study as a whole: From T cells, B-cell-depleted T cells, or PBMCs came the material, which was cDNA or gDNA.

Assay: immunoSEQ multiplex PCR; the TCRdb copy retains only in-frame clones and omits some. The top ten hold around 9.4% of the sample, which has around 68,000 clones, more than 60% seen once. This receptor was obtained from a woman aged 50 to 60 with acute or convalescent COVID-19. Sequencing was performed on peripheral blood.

The CDR3 here is CASSWGQGPGEKLFF. The CDR3 region has the DNA TGTGCCAGCAGCTGGGGACAGGGGCCGGGAGAAAAACTGTTTTTT. The rearrangement links TRBV5-4 to TRBJ1-4, with TRBD1 matching over 10 bases. The length of the CDR3 is 15 residues. The trim removed 3 bases at V and 8 bases at J, leaving 7 bases unmatched. CDR1 and CDR2 (germline): SGHNT, YYREEE (reference sequence).